The 23 T cell receptor beta chains given below trace back to one sample, sequenced in a study of T cell responses to AZD1222 COVID-19 vaccine. Sequencing was performed with immunoSEQ multiplex PCR; in TCRdb, only in-frame clones are kept and a portion is missing. The data hold 70,000 to 80,000 clones, with 86% observed a single time. Here the sequenced sample was peripheral blood, taken on day 0 of AZD1222 vaccination. The receptors originated from an adult in good health.

This clone came up once. The chain uses TRBV5-5 and TRBJ1-1; no definite D call. Deletions cut 3 bases from V and 0 bases from J, with 21 bases between. Germline-derived CDR1 and CDR2 are SGHKS and YYEKEE (reference sequence). This CDR3 is 18 amino acids long. The CDR3 DNA follows: TGTGCCAGCAGCTCTCGGACGCTCAGCGGGGATGTGAACACTGAAGCTTTCTTT. Translated: CASSSRTLSGDVNTEAFF.

This clone was seen once. The V call is TRBV4-3, the J call TRBJ2-7; a weak D match, TRBD1 (6 bases). The CDR3 runs 15 residues. Germline V CDR1 and CDR2: LGHNA, YSLEER. Trimming cost V 1 base and J 3 bases, with 13 bases left between them. The chain's CDR3 is CASSQGGQRGYEQYF. CDR3 DNA: TGCGCCAGCAGCCAAGGAGGACAGAGGGGCTACGAGCAGTACTTC.

The chain has TRBV5-1 and TRBJ1-5; D might be TRBD1 (5 bases). CDR1 is SGHRS, CDR2 YFSETQ, per germline. Trimming removed 4 bases from V and 7 bases from J, with 15 bases in between. The CDR3 consists of 14 residues. CDR3 bases: TGCGCCAGCAGCATAAATACAGGCGGACAGCCCCAGCATTTT. Its translation: CASSINTGGQPQHF.

The chain employs TRBV7-9 and TRBJ1-2, with D perhaps TRBD1 (5 bases). V lost 6 bases, J lost 4 bases, and 18 bases lay in between. CDR1 and CDR2 (germline): SEHNR, FQNEAQ (reference sequence). The CDR3 runs 15 residues. The CDR3 coding sequence is TGTGCCAGCAGGGCCCTGAGGGGCTCTGTCTATGGCTACACCTTC. It specifies CASRALRGSVYGYTF.

Concerning this clone: Within the sample, other DNA sequences also encode this same CDR3. J is TRBJ1-1 and V is TRBV11-2; no clear D gene. V was shortened by 3 bases and J by 0 bases, with 5 bases between the two germline ends. Germline CDR1 is SGHAT and CDR2 is FQNNGV. The CDR3 is 13 amino acids. The CDR3 nucleotides read TGTGCCAGCAGCTTCGGACTGAACACTGAAGCTTTCTTT. Translated, it gives CASSFGLNTEAFF.

DNA for the CDR3: TGCAGCGTAGGGGGGTATGAGGGAGTAAACTATGGCTACACCTTC. Translating gives CSVGGYEGVNYGYTF. The genes are TRBV29-1 and TRBJ1-2; maybe TRBD1 (6 bases). There are 15 residues in the CDR3. Germline V gives CDR1 SQVTM, CDR2 ANQGSEA. V was cut by 6 bases and J by 2 bases, with 19 bases left in between.

The sample holds a few counts of this clone. The CDR3 spells CASSPGTGTSNQPQHF. In DNA form, the CDR3 reads TGTGCCAGCTCACCAGGGACAGGGACTAGCAATCAGCCCCAGCATTTT. The chain couples TRBV18 to TRBJ1-5, with 9 nucleotides matching TRBD1. The junction had 2 bases not matched to a gene; V was cut back by 2 bases and J by 0 bases. The germline CDR1 and CDR2 sequences are KGHSH and LQKENI. The CDR3 length is 16 residues.

The chain employs TRBV30 and TRBJ1-1, with D maybe TRBD1 (6 bases). The CDR3 covers 15 residues. Per germline, CDR1 GTSNPN and CDR2 SVGIG (reference sequence). Trimming left V 0 bases short and J 4 bases short, with 15 bases between. The CDR3 here is CAWSVQGMWGTEAFF. The CDR3 DNA follows: TGTGCCTGGAGTGTACAGGGTATGTGGGGCACTGAAGCTTTCTTT.

The V and J genes are TRBV5-1 and TRBJ2-5, with 13 positions matching TRBD2. After removal of 0 bases from V and 4 bases from J, the junction contained 3 bases not matched to a gene. Germline CDR1 reads SGHRS; CDR2 reads YFSETQ. The CDR3 extends over 16 amino acids. The CDR3 region is CASSLGLAGGIETQYF. CDR3 DNA sequence: TGCGCCAGCAGCTTGGGACTAGCGGGAGGTATAGAGACCCAGTACTTC.

The chain uses TRBV15 and TRBJ1-1; tentative D call: TRBD1 (5 bases). Trimming removed 0 bases at V and 3 bases at J, with 5 bases between. The V gene's germline CDR1 is LNHNV and CDR2 YYDKDF (reference sequence). The CDR3 has 13 amino acids. The CDR3 here is CATSREGDTEAFF. Here the CDR3 DNA reads TGTGCCACCAGCAGAGAAGGGGACACTGAAGCTTTCTTT.

V gene TRBV18 combines with J gene TRBJ1-1, with D tentatively TRBD1 (6 bases). The CDR3 sequence is 12 residues long. The ends were cut back, 4 bases at V and 8 bases at J, with 11 bases in the middle. Per germline, CDR1 KGHSH and CDR2 LQKENI. The CDR3 protein is CASSQRDREAFF. In DNA form, the CDR3 reads TGTGCCAGCTCACAGAGAGACAGGGAAGCTTTCTTT.

The genes are TRBV11-3 and TRBJ2-7, with a tentative D call TRBD1 (6 bases). Germline V gives CDR1 SGHNT, CDR2 YENEEA. V was cut by 1 base and J by 7 bases, with 8 bases left in between. The CDR3 runs 12 residues. CDR3 sequence: CASSLATGEQYF. In DNA form, the CDR3 reads TGTGCCAGCAGCTTAGCTACAGGGGAGCAGTACTTC.

This chain links TRBV19 with TRBJ2-1; D remains ambiguous. Looked up from germline, CDR1 is LNHDA and CDR2 is SQIVND (reference sequence). The CDR3 length is 17 residues. Trimming removed 3 bases at V and 3 bases at J, with 18 bases between. The CDR3 reads CASSMSARRQVYNEQFF. Written as DNA, the CDR3 is TGTGCCAGTAGTATGAGCGCTCGTAGGCAGGTCTACAATGAGCAGTTCTTC.

The genes are TRBV20-1 and TRBJ2-1, with 8 positions matching TRBD1. CDR1 is DFQATT and CDR2 is SNEGSKA in the germline V gene (reference sequence). The trim removed 3 bases at V and 8 bases at J, leaving 9 bases unmatched. The CDR3 has 14 amino acids. The CDR3 protein is CSASLGQGADEQFF. In DNA, the CDR3 is TGCAGTGCTAGTTTAGGTCAGGGGGCGGATGAGCAGTTCTTC.

V gene TRBV5-1 combines with J gene TRBJ1-3; 7 bases line up with TRBD1. The CDR3 is made up of 14 amino acids. CDR1 and CDR2 from the germline V gene are SGHRS and YFSETQ. V lost 4 bases, J lost 3 bases, and 4 bases stayed unmatched. CDR3 sequence (DNA): TGCGCCAGCAGCCAGGGGGGAATTGGAAACACCATATATTTT. As protein: CASSQGGIGNTIYF.

As DNA, the CDR3 is TGTGCCAGCAGCCAGAGGGACAGGCGAGGTAGCGGCTACACCTTC. Amino acids: CASSQRDRRGSGYTF. The chain joins TRBV6-5 to TRBJ1-2, with 8 bases aligning to TRBD1. This CDR3 has 15 amino acids. V lost 6 bases to trimming and J lost 8 bases; unmatched junction nucleotides: 14. Per the germline V gene, CDR1 is MNHEY and CDR2 is SVGAGI.

V gene TRBV7-2 combines with J gene TRBJ2-5, with D possibly TRBD1 on 5 matching bases. V was cut by 0 bases and J by 2 bases, with 10 bases left in between. The CDR3 contains 15 residues. Germline lookup yields CDR1 SGHTA and CDR2 FQGNSA. DNA for the CDR3: TGTGCCAGCAGCTTAGCGCTGGGGCAACAAGAGACCCAGTACTTC. Translation: CASSLALGQQETQYF.

This chain connects TRBV27 to TRBJ2-2; D not certain. Germline CDR1 is MNHEY and CDR2 is SMNVEV (reference sequence). CDR3 length equals 15 residues. V lost 7 bases, J lost 8 bases, and 20 bases lay in between. CDR3 loop: CASKWGFDRRGELFF. CDR3 coding DNA: TGTGCCAGCAAGTGGGGATTTGACCGGCGAGGGGAGCTGTTTTTT.

V and J are TRBV19 and TRBJ2-7; 10 bases align to TRBD1. The length of the CDR3 is 14 residues. V shed 5 bases and J 0 bases; nucleotides not matched to a gene: 1. Germline values: CDR1 LNHDA, CDR2 SQIVND (reference sequence). The CDR3 bases are TGTGCCAGTAGTCGGGACAGGGGCTCCTACGAGCAGTACTTC. This translates into CASSRDRGSYEQYF.

This chain uses TRBV19 with TRBJ2-7; D possibly corresponds to TRBD2 (6 bases). Looked up from germline, CDR1 is LNHDA and CDR2 is SQIVND (reference sequence). Trimming stripped 3 bases from V and 7 bases from J, with 10 bases between. This CDR3 region has 12 residues. CDR3 nucleotides: TGTGCCAGTAGTATGGGGGGAGAAGAGCAGTACTTC. This sequence encodes CASSMGGEEQYF.

The V and J genes are TRBV28 and TRBJ2-7; 9 bases match TRBD1. With V trimmed by 10 bases and J by 6 bases, 10 bases remained unmatched. The CDR3 totals 13 residues. Germline V CDR1 and CDR2: MDHEN, SYDVKM. The CDR3 DNA is TGTGCCACCCAGACAGGGGGTCGGCGCGAGCAGTACTTC. It translates to CATQTGGRREQYF.

Regarding this clone: Other DNA sequences within the sample encode an identical CDR3. The chain recombines TRBV5-4 with TRBJ2-3, with 7 nucleotides matching TRBD1. Losses at the gene ends were 0 bases for V and 2 bases for J; bases not matched to a gene: 3. The germline CDR1 and CDR2 sequences are SGHNT and YYREEE (reference sequence). The CDR3 runs 15 residues. The CDR3 coding sequence is TGTGCCAGCAGCTTGGGACAGGGATTCACAGATACGCAGTATTTT. Protein: CASSLGQGFTDTQYF.

The chain combines TRBV15 with TRBJ2-7; 7 nucleotides match TRBD1. The V segment lost 2 bases and the J segment 3 bases; nucleotides outside the gene matches: 10. The CDR3 loop spans 16 amino acids. Germline CDR1 reads LNHNV; CDR2 reads YYDKDF (reference sequence). The CDR3 nucleotides read TGTGCCACCAGCAGAACGACCGGGACAGTACACTACGAGCAGTACTTC. Amino acid sequence: CATSRTTGTVHYEQYF.